A selection of T cell receptor beta chains follows, all from one sample in a study of blood T cell repertoires in COVID-19. Produced via immunoSEQ multiplex PCR; TCRdb's table is partial and in-frame only. The data show approximately 29,000 clones, with roughly 80% seen just once and approximately 16% held by the top ten. What was sequenced was peripheral blood. Receptor source: a woman in her sixties with acute or convalescent COVID-19. Both conserved end residues are part of each CDR3. Each record gives: J gene, clone size, V gene, D gene, CDR3 protein, CDR3 DNA. D genes are given only for firm matches. For some rows the clone size is stated as once, few or many, or as a class when expanded; others skip it.

TRBJ1-2 . TRBV9 . CASSLPGAYGYTF TGTGCCAGCAGCCTCCCAGGGGCGTATGGCTACACCTTC
TRBJ2-1 . TRBV3-1/TRBV3-2 TRBD2 CASSPVAGGSNEQFF TGTGCCAGCAGCCCGGTAGCGGGGGGGAGCAATGAGCAGTTCTTC
TRBJ2-3 . TRBV9 . CASSPRGAPSTDTQYF TGTGCCAGCAGCCCCCGTGGGGCGCCCAGCACAGATACGCAGTATTTT
TRBJ1-1 . TRBV18 . CASSPSTSTVNTEAFF TGTGCCAGCTCACCCTCTACCTCGACAGTGAACACTGAAGCTTTCTTT
TRBJ1-2 . TRBV6-5 . CASSFTTQGFGYGYTF TGTGCCAGCAGTTTTACAACCCAGGGGTTTGGCTATGGCTACACCTTC
TRBJ2-7 . TRBV6-5 . CASTERVSLYEQYF TGTGCCAGCACCGAACGGGTTTCTCTCTACGAGCAGTACTTC
TRBJ2-1 . TRBV4-1 TRBD1 CASSHGQVNNEQFF TGCGCCAGCAGCCACGGACAGGTCAACAATGAGCAGTTCTTC
TRBJ2-3 . TRBV19 . CASTSTPGIWSDTQYF TGTGCCAGTACCTCGACGCCGGGTATATGGTCAGATACGCAGTATTTT
TRBJ2-7 few TRBV6-1 . CASSEGWGGHQTYEQYF TGTGCCAGCAGTGAGGGGTGGGGGGGACATCAGACCTACGAGCAGTACTTC
TRBJ2-1 . TRBV29-1 TRBD2 CSVERIAGGSEQFF TGCAGCGTTGAACGCATTGCGGGGGGTTCTGAGCAGTTCTTC
TRBJ1-2 . TRBV6-6 . CASSPTRGGYTF TGTGCCAGCAGTCCAACTCGTGGTGGCTACACCTTC
TRBJ1-1 . TRBV10-1 . CASSRTVNTEAFF TGCGCCAGCAGTAGGACAGTGAACACTGAAGCTTTCTTT
TRBJ2-3 . TRBV7-9 TRBD1 CASSLGDRGLGDTQYF TGTGCCAGCAGTTTAGGAGACAGGGGGCTAGGAGATACGCAGTATTTT
TRBJ1-1 . TRBV4-2 . CASSQVQGANTEAFF TGTGCCAGCAGCCAAGTCCAAGGGGCGAACACTGAAGCTTTCTTT